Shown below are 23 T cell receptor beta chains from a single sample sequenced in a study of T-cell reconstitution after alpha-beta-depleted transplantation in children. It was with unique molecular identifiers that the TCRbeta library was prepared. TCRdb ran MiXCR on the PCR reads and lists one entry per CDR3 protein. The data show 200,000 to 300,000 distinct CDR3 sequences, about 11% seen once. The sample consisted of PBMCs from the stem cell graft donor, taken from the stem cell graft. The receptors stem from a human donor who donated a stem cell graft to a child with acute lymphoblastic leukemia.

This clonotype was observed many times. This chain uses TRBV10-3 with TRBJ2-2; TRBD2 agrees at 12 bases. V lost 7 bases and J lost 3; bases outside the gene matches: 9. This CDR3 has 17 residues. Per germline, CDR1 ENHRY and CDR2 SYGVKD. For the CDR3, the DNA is TGTGCCATCAAAGGTTCTAGCGGGGGGGCCTACACCGGGGAGCTGTTTTTT. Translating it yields CAIKGSSGGAYTGELFF.

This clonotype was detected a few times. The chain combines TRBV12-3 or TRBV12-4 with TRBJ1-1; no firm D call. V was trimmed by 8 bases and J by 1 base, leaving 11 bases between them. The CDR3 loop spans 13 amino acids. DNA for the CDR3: TGTGCCAGCGCGGGTCTAGGGAACACTGAAGCTTTCTTT. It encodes CASAGLGNTEAFF.

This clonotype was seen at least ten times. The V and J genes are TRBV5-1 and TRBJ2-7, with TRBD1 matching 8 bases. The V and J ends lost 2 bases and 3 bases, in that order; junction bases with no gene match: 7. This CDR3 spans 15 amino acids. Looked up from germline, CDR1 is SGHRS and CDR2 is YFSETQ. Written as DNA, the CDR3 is TGCGCCAGCAGCTTTATAACCGGGACAGGCTACGAGCAGTACTTC. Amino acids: CASSFITGTGYEQYF.

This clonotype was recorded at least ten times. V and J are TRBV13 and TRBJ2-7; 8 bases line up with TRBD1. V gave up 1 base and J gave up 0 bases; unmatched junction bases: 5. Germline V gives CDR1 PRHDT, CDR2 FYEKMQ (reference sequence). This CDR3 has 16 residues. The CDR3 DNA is TGTGCCAGCAGCTTAGTCGGGGACAGGAGCTCCTACGAGCAGTACTTC. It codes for CASSLVGDRSSYEQYF.

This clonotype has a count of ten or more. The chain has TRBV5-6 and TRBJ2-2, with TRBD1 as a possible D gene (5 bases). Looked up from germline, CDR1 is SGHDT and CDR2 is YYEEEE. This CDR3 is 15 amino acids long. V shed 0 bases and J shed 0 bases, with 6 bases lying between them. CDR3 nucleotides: TGTGCCAGCAGCTTGGGACAGACGAACACCGGGGAGCTGTTTTTT. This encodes CASSLGQTNTGELFF.

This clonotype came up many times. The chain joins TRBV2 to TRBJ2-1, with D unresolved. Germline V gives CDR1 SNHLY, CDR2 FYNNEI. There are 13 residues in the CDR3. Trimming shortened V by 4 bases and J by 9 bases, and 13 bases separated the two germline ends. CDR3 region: CASSVRAIGEQFF. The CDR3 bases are TGTGCCAGCAGTGTGAGAGCGATTGGTGAGCAGTTCTTC.

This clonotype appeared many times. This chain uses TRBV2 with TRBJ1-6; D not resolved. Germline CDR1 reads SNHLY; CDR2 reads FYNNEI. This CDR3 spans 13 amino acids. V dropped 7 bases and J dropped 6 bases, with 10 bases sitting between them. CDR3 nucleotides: TGTGCCAGCAACAAGGACCGTAATTCACCCCTCCACTTT. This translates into CASNKDRNSPLHF.

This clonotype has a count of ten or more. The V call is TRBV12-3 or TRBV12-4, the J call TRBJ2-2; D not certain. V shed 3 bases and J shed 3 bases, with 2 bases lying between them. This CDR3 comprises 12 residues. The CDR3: CASSLDTGELFF. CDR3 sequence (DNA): TGTGCCAGCAGTTTGGACACCGGGGAGCTGTTTTTT.

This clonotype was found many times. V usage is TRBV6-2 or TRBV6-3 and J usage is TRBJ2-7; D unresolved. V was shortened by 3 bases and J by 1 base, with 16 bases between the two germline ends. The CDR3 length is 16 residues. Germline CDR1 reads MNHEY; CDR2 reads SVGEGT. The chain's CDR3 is CASSYHPNRQSYEQYF. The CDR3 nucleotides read TGTGCCAGCAGTTATCACCCCAACAGACAATCCTACGAGCAGTACTTC.

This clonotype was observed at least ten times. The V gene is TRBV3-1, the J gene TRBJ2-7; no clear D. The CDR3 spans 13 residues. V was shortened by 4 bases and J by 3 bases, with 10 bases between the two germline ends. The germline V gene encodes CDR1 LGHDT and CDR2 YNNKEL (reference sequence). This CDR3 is CASSPTYFYEQYF. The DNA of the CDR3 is TGTGCCAGCAGCCCCACCTATTTCTACGAGCAGTACTTC.

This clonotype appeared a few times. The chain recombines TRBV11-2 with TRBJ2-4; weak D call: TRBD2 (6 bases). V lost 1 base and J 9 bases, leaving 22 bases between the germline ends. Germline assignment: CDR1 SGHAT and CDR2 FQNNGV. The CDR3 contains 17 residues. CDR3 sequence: CASSLAPVGSHQGIQYF. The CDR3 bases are TGTGCCAGCAGCTTAGCCCCGGTCGGGAGCCATCAAGGCATTCAGTACTTC.

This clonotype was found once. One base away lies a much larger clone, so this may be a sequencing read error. For the CDR3, the DNA is TGTGCCAGCCGTTCGGGGGCGCGGGGGGGCAATGAGCAGTTCTTC. This codes for CASRSGARGGNEQFF. The J gene is TRBJ2-1, the V gene TRBV27, with 9 bases aligning to TRBD2. V trimming: 8 bases; J trimming: 6 bases; junction bases outside the gene matches: 11. CDR1 is MNHEY, CDR2 SMNVEV, per germline (reference sequence). The CDR3 covers 15 residues.

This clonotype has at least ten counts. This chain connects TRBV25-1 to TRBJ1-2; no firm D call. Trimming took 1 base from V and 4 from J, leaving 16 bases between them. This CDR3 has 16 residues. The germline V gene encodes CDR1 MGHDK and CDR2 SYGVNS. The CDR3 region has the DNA TGTGCCAGCAGTGAATTCTTCGGCAGTGAGAGCTATGGCTACACCTTC. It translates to CASSEFFGSESYGYTF.

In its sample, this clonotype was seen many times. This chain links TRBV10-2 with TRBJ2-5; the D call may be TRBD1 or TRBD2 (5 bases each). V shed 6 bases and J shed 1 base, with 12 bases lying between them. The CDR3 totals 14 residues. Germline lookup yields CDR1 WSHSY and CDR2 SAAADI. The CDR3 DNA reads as TGCGCCAGCAGATCCGGGACCCTCCAAGAGACCCAGTACTTC. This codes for CASRSGTLQETQYF.

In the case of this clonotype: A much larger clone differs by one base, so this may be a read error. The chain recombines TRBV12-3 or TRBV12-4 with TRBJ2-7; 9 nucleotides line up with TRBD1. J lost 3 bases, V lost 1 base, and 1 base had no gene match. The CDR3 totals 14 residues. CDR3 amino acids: CASSLGTGVYEQYF. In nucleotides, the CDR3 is TGTGCCAGCAGTTTAGGGACAGGGGTCTACGAGCAGTACTTC.

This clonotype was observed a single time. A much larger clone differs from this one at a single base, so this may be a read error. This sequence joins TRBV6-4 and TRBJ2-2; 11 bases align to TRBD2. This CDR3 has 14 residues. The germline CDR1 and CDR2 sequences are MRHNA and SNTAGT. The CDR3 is CACSGLAGTGELFF. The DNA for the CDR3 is TGTGCCTGCAGTGGACTAGCGGGCACCGGGGAGCTGTTTTTT.

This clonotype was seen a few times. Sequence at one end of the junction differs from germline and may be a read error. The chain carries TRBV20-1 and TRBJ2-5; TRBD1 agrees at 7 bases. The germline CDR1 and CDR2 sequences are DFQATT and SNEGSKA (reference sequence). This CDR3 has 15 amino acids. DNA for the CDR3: TGCAGTGCTAGATTGGACAGGCCGCTTCAAGGGACCCAGTACTTC. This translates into CSARLDRPLQGTQYF.

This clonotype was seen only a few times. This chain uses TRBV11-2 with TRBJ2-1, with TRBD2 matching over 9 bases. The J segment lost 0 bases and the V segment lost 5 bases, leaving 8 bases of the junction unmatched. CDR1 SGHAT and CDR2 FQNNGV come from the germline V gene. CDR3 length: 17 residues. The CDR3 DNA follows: TGTGCCAGCAGCCTGGGACTAGCCCTAAGCTCCTACAATGAGCAGTTCTTC. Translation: CASSLGLALSSYNEQFF.

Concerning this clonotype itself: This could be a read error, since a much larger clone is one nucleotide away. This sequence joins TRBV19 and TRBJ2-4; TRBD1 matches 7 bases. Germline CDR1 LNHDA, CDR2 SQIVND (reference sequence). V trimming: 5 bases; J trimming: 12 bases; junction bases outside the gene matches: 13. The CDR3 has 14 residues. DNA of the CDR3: TGTGCCAGTAGTCAGCCAGAGACCACAGGGGCTCAGTACTTC. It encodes CASSQPETTGAQYF.

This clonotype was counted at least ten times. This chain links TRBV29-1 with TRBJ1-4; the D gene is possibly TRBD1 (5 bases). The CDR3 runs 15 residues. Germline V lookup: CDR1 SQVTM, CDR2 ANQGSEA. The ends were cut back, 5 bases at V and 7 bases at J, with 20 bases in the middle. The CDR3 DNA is TGCAGCGTTCAACCCCTCGGCGGGGGTGCTGAAAAACTGTTTTTT. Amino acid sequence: CSVQPLGGGAEKLFF.

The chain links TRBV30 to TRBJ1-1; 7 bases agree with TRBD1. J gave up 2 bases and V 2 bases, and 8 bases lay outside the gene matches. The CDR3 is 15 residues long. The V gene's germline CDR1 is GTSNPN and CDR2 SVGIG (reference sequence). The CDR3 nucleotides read TGTGCCTGGAGTTTTTCGGGACAGACTAACACTGAAGCTTTCTTT. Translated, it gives CAWSFSGQTNTEAFF.

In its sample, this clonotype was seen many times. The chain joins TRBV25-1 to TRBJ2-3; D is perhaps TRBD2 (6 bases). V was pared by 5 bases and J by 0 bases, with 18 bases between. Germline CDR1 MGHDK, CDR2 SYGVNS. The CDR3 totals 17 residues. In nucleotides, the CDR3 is TGTGCCAGCAGTTATCGGCGGGGAAGCGGTAGCACAGATACGCAGTATTTT. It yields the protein CASSYRRGSGSTDTQYF.

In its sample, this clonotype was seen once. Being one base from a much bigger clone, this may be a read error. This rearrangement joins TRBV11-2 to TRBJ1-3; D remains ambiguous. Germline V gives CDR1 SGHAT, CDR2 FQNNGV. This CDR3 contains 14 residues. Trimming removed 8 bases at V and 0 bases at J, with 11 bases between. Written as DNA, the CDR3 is TGTGCCAGCCATGGAGGGCCCTCTGGAAACACCATATATTTT. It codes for CASHGGPSGNTIYF.